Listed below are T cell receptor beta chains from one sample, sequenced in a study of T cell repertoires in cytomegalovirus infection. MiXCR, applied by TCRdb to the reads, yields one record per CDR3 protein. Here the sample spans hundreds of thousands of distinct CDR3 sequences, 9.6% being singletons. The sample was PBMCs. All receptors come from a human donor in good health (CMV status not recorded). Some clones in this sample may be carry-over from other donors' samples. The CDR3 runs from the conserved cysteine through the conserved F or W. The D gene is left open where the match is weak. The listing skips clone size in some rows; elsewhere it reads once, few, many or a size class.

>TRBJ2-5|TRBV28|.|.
TGTGCCAGCAACTCAGGTGGGAATACGAAGACCCAGTACTTC
CASNSGGNTKTQYF
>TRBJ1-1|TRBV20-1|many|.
TGCAGTGCTAGGCCGGACAGCCCGGGAGCTTTCTTT
CSARPDSPGAFF
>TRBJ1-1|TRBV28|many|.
TGTGCCAGCAGTTTAGAAGGGCTCCATAGGACTGAAGCTTTCTTT
CASSLEGLHRTEAFF
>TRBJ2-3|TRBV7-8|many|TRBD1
TGTGCCAGCAGCCTGGGACAGGGGGCTGAAGATACGCAGTATTTT
CASSLGQGAEDTQYF
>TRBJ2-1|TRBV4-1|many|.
TGCGCCAGCAGCCAGGCGCGGGACCTCCAAAAAACCTCCAATGAGCAGTTCTTC
CASSQARDLQKTSNEQFF
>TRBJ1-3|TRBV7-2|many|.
TGTGCCAGCAGCTTCTCCCCCGTTTCTTCTGGAAACACCATATATTTT
CASSFSPVSSGNTIYF
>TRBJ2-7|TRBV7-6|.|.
TGTGCCAGCAGCTTATCCCCGAGCCCTTCCTACGAGCAGTACTTC
CASSLSPSPSYEQYF
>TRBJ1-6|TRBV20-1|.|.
TGCAGTGCTAGAGATTGGGTAGCGGAGAATTCACCCCTCCACTTT
CSARDWVAENSPLHF
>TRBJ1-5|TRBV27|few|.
TGTGCCAGCGGGAGGACGGCAAAGCAGCCCCAGCATTTT
CASGRTAKQPQHF
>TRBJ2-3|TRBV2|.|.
TGTGCCAGCGGCGCGGGACAAATTTCAGATACGCAGTATTTT
CASGAGQISDTQYF
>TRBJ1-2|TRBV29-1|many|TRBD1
TGCAGCGTGACAGGGGGGGAGCACTATGGCTACACCTTC
CSVTGGEHYGYTF
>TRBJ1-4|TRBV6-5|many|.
TGTGCCAGCAGTCGGGACACCAATTCACCTAATGAAAAACTGTTTTTT
CASSRDTNSPNEKLFF
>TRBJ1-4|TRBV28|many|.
TGTGCCAGCACAATGCTCGCAACTAATGAAAAACTGTTTTTT
CASTMLATNEKLFF